This T cell receptor (beta chain) was recorded in a study of blood T cell repertoires in COVID-19. Looking at the study overall: Some COVID-19 samples were acute and others convalescent; all came from the United States, Italy and Spain.

Trimming at V came to 0 bases and at J to 8 bases, leaving 12 bases not matched to a gene. CDR3 size: 16 residues. Sequenced by immunoSEQ multiplex PCR; TCRdb stores in-frame clones only, minus some. The data hold around 190,000 clones, with roughly 84% observed a single time. The V call is TRBV23-1, the J call TRBJ1-2, with 7 bases aligning to TRBD1. TRBV23-1 belongs to the ORF category, with a function that is uncertain. The origin of this receptor is a man aged 50 to 60 with COVID-19, enrolled during active disease. The specimen sequenced was peripheral blood. CDR3 residues: CASSQSEGQNIRGYTF. CDR3 bases: TGCGCCAGCAGTCAATCGGAGGGACAGAATATTCGCGGCTACACCTTC.